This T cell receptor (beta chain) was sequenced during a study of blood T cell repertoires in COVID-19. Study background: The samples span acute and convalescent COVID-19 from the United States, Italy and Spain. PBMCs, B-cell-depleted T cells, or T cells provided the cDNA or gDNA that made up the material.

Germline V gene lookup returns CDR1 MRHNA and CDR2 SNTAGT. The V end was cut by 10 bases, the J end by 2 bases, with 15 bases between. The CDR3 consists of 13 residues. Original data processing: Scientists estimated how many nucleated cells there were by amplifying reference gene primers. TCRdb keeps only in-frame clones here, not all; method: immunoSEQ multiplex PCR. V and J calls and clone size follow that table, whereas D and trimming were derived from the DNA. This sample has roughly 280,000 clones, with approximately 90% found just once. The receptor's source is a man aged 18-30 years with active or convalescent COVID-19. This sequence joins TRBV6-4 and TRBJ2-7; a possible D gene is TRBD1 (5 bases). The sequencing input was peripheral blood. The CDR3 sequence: CATTDSPPYEQYF. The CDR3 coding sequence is TGTGCCACTACAGACAGCCCACCCTACGAGCAGTACTTC.